This is a list of T cell receptor beta chains from one sample in a study of beta chain features in type 1 diabetes. Assay: immunoSEQ multiplex PCR; the TCRdb copy retains only in-frame clones and omits some. The sample shows roughly 160,000 clones, under 9.5% of them seen only once. The sequenced sample was central memory CD4+ T cells from blood. The source of these receptors is a man aged 18 to 35 with type 1 diabetes. Both conserved end residues are part of each CDR3. A D gene is named only where the DNA matches it firmly. Clone size is not always given. Where it is, it says once, few, many or a class for expanded clones.

D gene	CDR3 length	V gene	J gene	clone size	CDR3 protein	CDR3 DNA
-	17	TRBV28	TRBJ2-5	-	CASSSPRRGGGKETQYF	TGTGCCAGCAGTTCCCCTCGGAGGGGAGGGGGTAAAGAGACCCAGTACTTC
TRBD1	14	TRBV5-1	TRBJ1-1	-	CASSIEGASTEAFF	TGCGCCAGCAGTATAGAGGGGGCATCGACTGAAGCTTTCTTT
TRBD2	15	TRBV9	TRBJ2-7	few	CASSVEGAGGYEQYF	TGTGCCAGCAGCGTAGAAGGAGCGGGAGGCTACGAGCAGTACTTC
TRBD1	12	TRBV2	TRBJ2-7	-	CASSEWVTGAFF	TGTGCCAGCAGTGAATGGGTCACAGGGGCTTTCTTC
TRBD2	15	TRBV19	TRBJ2-1	-	CATIPTSGMYNEQFF	TGTGCCACTATACCGACTAGCGGGATGTACAATGAGCAGTTCTTC
-	13	TRBV27	TRBJ1-1	few	CASSPIDNTEAFF	TGTGCCAGCAGCCCTATCGATAACACTGAAGCTTTCTTT
-	15	TRBV7-2	TRBJ2-7	few	CASSRGAAASYEQYF	TGTGCCAGCAGCCGGGGGGCGGCCGCTTCCTACGAGCAGTACTTC
-	15	TRBV11-2	TRBJ1-1	-	CASSFLRAFATEAFF	TGTGCCAGCAGCTTCCTCAGGGCTTTCGCGACTGAAGCTTTCTTT
-	16	TRBV2	TRBJ2-2	-	CASSEALGRNTGELFF	TGTGCCAGCAGTGAAGCGCTTGGGCGGAACACCGGGGAGCTGTTTTTT
TRBD2	14	TRBV2	TRBJ2-7	few	CASKDLAGGYEQYF	TGTGCCAGCAAGGATCTAGCGGGAGGCTACGAGCAGTACTTC
-	14	TRBV30	TRBJ1-3	few	CAWSVSHPGNTIYF	TGTGCCTGGAGTGTATCCCATCCTGGAAACACCATATATTTT
TRBD2	15	TRBV5-1	TRBJ2-7	few	CASSLFQGGAYEQYF	TGCGCCAGCAGCTTGTTTCAGGGAGGGGCCTACGAGCAGTACTTC
-	14	TRBV7-9	TRBJ2-3	-	CASSLAGLRDTQYF	TGTGCCAGCAGCTTGGCGGGGCTCAGGGATACGCAGTATTTT
-	14	TRBV6-5	TRBJ2-7	-	CASTRFVSSYEQYF	TGTGCCAGCACGAGGTTTGTGAGTTCCTACGAGCAGTACTTC
TRBD2	17	TRBV19	TRBJ2-1	few	CASSIDRGAASGNEQFF	TGTGCCAGTAGTATAGATCGAGGGGCGGCTAGCGGCAATGAGCAGTTCTTC
-	13	TRBV19	TRBJ1-5	-	CASSIQEDQPQHF	TGTGCCAGTAGTATCCAGGAGGATCAGCCCCAGCATTTT
-	14	TRBV6-1	TRBJ2-1	-	CASSGYYSGTGRFF	TGTGCCAGCAGTGGGTATTACTCCGGGACTGGTCGGTTCTTC
-	14	TRBV5-6	TRBJ1-2	few	CASSLLQADYGYTF	TGTGCCAGCAGCTTGTTGCAGGCAGACTATGGCTACACCTTC
-	17	TRBV4-3	TRBJ1-4	few	CASTLNPKGRVGEKLFF	TGCGCCAGCACCCTCAACCCGAAGGGGAGGGTGGGCGAAAAACTGTTTTTT
TRBD2	15	TRBV4-2	TRBJ2-1	few	CASSNSGSSYNEQFF	TGTGCCAGCTCTAACAGCGGGAGCTCCTACAATGAGCAGTTCTTC
-	15	TRBV7-8	TRBJ2-5	-	CASSSGGQYQETQYF	TGTGCCAGCAGCTCGGGTGGCCAGTACCAAGAGACCCAGTACTTC
TRBD2	16	TRBV7-9	TRBJ2-5	-	CASSLESSGGLETQYF	TGTGCCAGCAGCTTAGAGTCTAGCGGGGGTTTGGAGACCCAGTACTTC
-	13	TRBV2	TRBJ2-3	few	CASRRELTDTQYF	TGTGCCAGCCGGAGGGAGCTCACAGATACGCAGTATTTT
-	13	TRBV7-8	TRBJ2-7	few	CASSSKLAYEQYF	TGTGCCAGCAGCTCGAAATTAGCCTACGAGCAGTACTTC
-	14	TRBV6-6	TRBJ2-7	few	CASSYRRGSYEQYF	TGTGCCAGCAGTTACAGGCGGGGCTCCTACGAGCAGTACTTC
TRBD2	14	TRBV6-7	TRBJ2-7	-	CASSYWRESYEQYF	TGTGCCAGCAGTTACTGGCGGGAGTCCTACGAGCAGTACTTC
TRBD1	18	TRBV30	TRBJ2-7	few	CAWRIYNFQTGDRYEQYF	TGTGCCTGGAGGATCTATAACTTTCAGACAGGGGACCGATACGAGCAGTACTTC
-	13	TRBV28	TRBJ1-2	-	CASSLAGIYGYTF	TGTGCCAGCAGTTTAGCAGGAATCTATGGCTACACCTTC
-	12	TRBV19	TRBJ2-3	few	CATRAETDTQYF	TGTGCCACCAGGGCGGAGACAGATACGCAGTATTTT
-	13	TRBV5-6	TRBJ2-5	-	CASTRQNQETQYF	TGTGCCAGCACCAGACAGAACCAAGAGACCCAGTACTTC
TRBD1	14	TRBV28	TRBJ2-7	few	CASTGGANLYEQYF	TGTGCCAGCACAGGGGGAGCGAATCTATACGAGCAGTACTTC